The rows below give T cell receptor beta chains drawn from one sample of a study of shared clonotypes between healthy human individuals. Measured with immunoSEQ multiplex PCR; TCRdb has only the in-frame clones, and not every one. The sample carries about 110,000 clones, about 66% recorded once. Sequencing was carried out using memory CD8+ T cells sorted from blood. The origin of the receptors is a young woman in good health. The CDR3 runs from the conserved cysteine through the conserved F or W. Each record gives: clone size, V gene, D gene, J gene, CDR3 protein, CDR3 DNA. The D gene is left open where the match is weak. Clone size appears in some rows only: once, few, many, or a class for an expanded clone.

abundance: NA; v_gene: TRBV6-4; d_gene: NA; j_gene: TRBJ2-2; CDR3aa: CASSRGNTGELFF; CDR3nt: TGTGCCAGCTCTCGCGGGAACACCGGGGAGCTGTTTTTT
abundance: few; v_gene: TRBV20-1; d_gene: NA; j_gene: TRBJ2-5; CDR3aa: CSARMETQYF; CDR3nt: TGCAGTGCTAGGATGGAGACCCAGTACTTC
abundance: NA; v_gene: TRBV25-1; d_gene: TRBD1; j_gene: TRBJ2-7; CDR3aa: CASSGQGGYEQYF; CDR3nt: TGTGCCAGTTCAGGACAGGGGGGCTACGAGCAGTACTTC
abundance: NA; v_gene: TRBV28; d_gene: NA; j_gene: TRBJ1-1; CDR3aa: CASSRAPGGWGWNTEAFF; CDR3nt: TGTGCCAGCAGTCGGGCCCCCGGGGGCTGGGGCTGGAACACTGAAGCTTTCTTT
abundance: NA; v_gene: TRBV25-1; d_gene: TRBD2; j_gene: TRBJ2-3; CDR3aa: CATSGTATDTQYF; CDR3nt: TGTGCCACTAGCGGAACGGCCACAGATACGCAGTATTTT
abundance: NA; v_gene: TRBV28; d_gene: NA; j_gene: TRBJ2-4; CDR3aa: CASSTQTGHGYF; CDR3nt: TGTGCCAGCAGCACCCAAACAGGACACGGGTACTTC
abundance: NA; v_gene: TRBV15; d_gene: TRBD2; j_gene: TRBJ2-1; CDR3aa: CATSREGTRETYNEQFF; CDR3nt: TGTGCCACCAGCAGAGAGGGTACGCGGGAGACCTACAATGAGCAGTTCTTC
abundance: NA; v_gene: TRBV27; d_gene: TRBD1; j_gene: TRBJ1-5; CDR3aa: CASSSTGSGNQPQHF; CDR3nt: TGTGCCAGCAGCTCGACAGGGTCAGGCAATCAGCCCCAGCATTTT
abundance: once; v_gene: TRBV19; d_gene: NA; j_gene: TRBJ2-7; CDR3aa: CASSMWLADEQYF; CDR3nt: TGTGCCAGTAGTATGTGGCTCGCGGACGAGCAGTACTTC
abundance: NA; v_gene: TRBV16; d_gene: TRBD1; j_gene: TRBJ2-7; CDR3aa: CASSQYGGQGEQYF; CDR3nt: TGTGCCAGCAGCCAATACGGCGGACAGGGCGAGCAGTACTTC
abundance: NA; v_gene: TRBV10-3; d_gene: TRBD2; j_gene: TRBJ2-3; CDR3aa: CASSMASGPDTQYF; CDR3nt: TGTGCCAGCAGTATGGCTAGCGGGCCAGATACGCAGTATTTT
abundance: NA; v_gene: TRBV28; d_gene: TRBD1; j_gene: TRBJ1-5; CDR3aa: CASSEGALGNQPQHF; CDR3nt: TGTGCCAGCAGTGAGGGGGCTTTAGGGAATCAGCCCCAGCATTTT
abundance: NA; v_gene: TRBV9; d_gene: TRBD1; j_gene: TRBJ2-5; CDR3aa: CASSVGTGGRETQYF; CDR3nt: TGTGCCAGCAGCGTAGGTACAGGGGGAAGGGAGACCCAGTACTTC
abundance: few; v_gene: TRBV18; d_gene: NA; j_gene: TRBJ2-3; CDR3aa: CASSTGLNTQYF; CDR3nt: TGTGCCAGCTCAACAGGGCTTAATACGCAGTATTTT
abundance: few; v_gene: TRBV28; d_gene: NA; j_gene: TRBJ2-1; CDR3aa: CASAGTSRVNEQFF; CDR3nt: TGTGCCAGCGCGGGAACTAGCAGGGTCAATGAGCAGTTCTTC
abundance: NA; v_gene: TRBV5-1; d_gene: NA; j_gene: TRBJ2-3; CDR3aa: CAATTGNEITDTQYF; CDR3nt: TGCGCCGCAACCACGGGAAACGAGATCACAGATACGCAGTATTTT
abundance: few; v_gene: TRBV15; d_gene: TRBD2; j_gene: TRBJ2-3; CDR3aa: CATSGAGEADTQYF; CDR3nt: TGTGCCACCAGCGGAGCGGGAGAGGCAGATACGCAGTATTTT
abundance: NA; v_gene: TRBV9; d_gene: NA; j_gene: TRBJ2-3; CDR3aa: CASSVGFNGKDTQYF; CDR3nt: TGTGCCAGCAGCGTGGGATTCAACGGAAAAGATACGCAGTATTTT
abundance: NA; v_gene: TRBV5-1; d_gene: TRBD2; j_gene: TRBJ2-3; CDR3aa: CASRSSGNTDTQYF; CDR3nt: TGCGCCAGCAGATCTAGCGGGAATACAGATACGCAGTATTTT
abundance: NA; v_gene: TRBV2; d_gene: NA; j_gene: TRBJ2-3; CDR3aa: CASTKSSATNTDTQYF; CDR3nt: TGTGCCAGCACGAAGAGCTCTGCTACGAATACAGATACGCAGTATTTT
abundance: once; v_gene: TRBV6-1; d_gene: NA; j_gene: TRBJ1-5; CDR3aa: CASSEDAVFARGYSNQPQHF; CDR3nt: TGTGCCAGCAGTGAAGACGCTGTGTTTGCCAGGGGATATAGCAATCAGCCCCAGCATTTT
abundance: NA; v_gene: TRBV28; d_gene: NA; j_gene: TRBJ1-5; CDR3aa: CASSESEGGQPQHF; CDR3nt: TGTGCCAGCAGTGAATCCGAAGGAGGGCAGCCCCAGCATTTT
abundance: NA; v_gene: TRBV27; d_gene: TRBD2; j_gene: TRBJ2-5; CDR3aa: CASSFGTSGRKTQYF; CDR3nt: TGTGCCAGCAGTTTTGGGACTAGCGGGAGGAAGACCCAGTACTTC
abundance: NA; v_gene: TRBV28; d_gene: TRBD1; j_gene: TRBJ2-5; CDR3aa: CASSPMGDSGTQYF; CDR3nt: TGTGCCAGCAGTCCGATGGGGGACAGTGGGACCCAGTACTTC
abundance: NA; v_gene: TRBV7-6; d_gene: NA; j_gene: TRBJ2-1; CDR3aa: CASSFNEDEQFF; CDR3nt: TGTGCCAGCAGCTTTAACGAGGATGAGCAGTTCTTC
abundance: NA; v_gene: TRBV4-1; d_gene: NA; j_gene: TRBJ2-7; CDR3aa: CASSHPDSPYEQYF; CDR3nt: TGCGCCAGCAGCCACCCGGACAGCCCCTACGAGCAGTACTTC
abundance: medium-sized; v_gene: TRBV6-5; d_gene: TRBD1; j_gene: TRBJ1-1; CDR3aa: CASSYTGENTEAFF; CDR3nt: TGTGCCAGCAGTTACACAGGGGAGAACACTGAAGCTTTCTTT
abundance: NA; v_gene: TRBV4-2; d_gene: TRBD2; j_gene: TRBJ2-1; CDR3aa: CASSLFKGSGSSYNEQFF; CDR3nt: TGTGCCAGCAGCCTATTTAAGGGTAGCGGGAGCTCCTACAATGAGCAGTTCTTC
abundance: NA; v_gene: TRBV10-1; d_gene: NA; j_gene: TRBJ2-2; CDR3aa: CASSERRDSNTGELFF; CDR3nt: TGCGCCAGCAGTGAGAGGCGAGACTCAAACACCGGGGAGCTGTTTTTT
abundance: NA; v_gene: TRBV28; d_gene: NA; j_gene: TRBJ1-3; CDR3aa: CASSQQYLSGNTIYF; CDR3nt: TGTGCCAGCAGTCAACAGTACCTCTCTGGAAACACCATATATTTT
abundance: NA; v_gene: TRBV29-1; d_gene: NA; j_gene: TRBJ2-6; CDR3aa: CSVAKSGANVLTF; CDR3nt: TGCAGCGTTGCTAAGTCTGGGGCCAACGTCCTGACTTTC
abundance: NA; v_gene: TRBV9; d_gene: TRBD1; j_gene: TRBJ2-1; CDR3aa: CASSVLDRVVGLRALTEQFF; CDR3nt: TGTGCCAGCAGCGTACTCGACAGGGTAGTCGGGCTGAGGGCCCTAACTGAGCAGTTCTTC
abundance: NA; v_gene: TRBV6-5; d_gene: NA; j_gene: TRBJ1-2; CDR3aa: CASSYGGGTPGYTF; CDR3nt: TGTGCCAGCAGTTACGGTGGGGGGACGCCTGGCTACACCTTC
abundance: NA; v_gene: TRBV19; d_gene: TRBD1; j_gene: TRBJ2-7; CDR3aa: CATGQVYEQYF; CDR3nt: TGTGCCACGGGACAGGTCTACGAGCAGTACTTC
abundance: NA; v_gene: TRBV19; d_gene: NA; j_gene: TRBJ1-1; CDR3aa: CASSIVSAARVATEAFF; CDR3nt: TGTGCCAGTAGTATAGTGTCGGCAGCACGGGTGGCCACTGAAGCTTTCTTT
abundance: few; v_gene: TRBV6-6; d_gene: TRBD1; j_gene: TRBJ2-7; CDR3aa: CASSLTRQGPTYEQYF; CDR3nt: TGTGCCAGCAGCCTGACCCGACAGGGACCCACCTACGAGCAGTACTTC
abundance: NA; v_gene: TRBV19; d_gene: TRBD1; j_gene: TRBJ1-1; CDR3aa: CASKDRDNTEAFF; CDR3nt: TGTGCCAGCAAGGACAGGGATAACACTGAAGCTTTCTTT
abundance: NA; v_gene: TRBV28; d_gene: NA; j_gene: TRBJ2-1; CDR3aa: CASSLWGYNEQFF; CDR3nt: TGTGCCAGCAGTTTATGGGGATACAATGAGCAGTTCTTC
abundance: NA; v_gene: TRBV28; d_gene: NA; j_gene: TRBJ1-5; CDR3aa: CASSLFSYSNQPQHF; CDR3nt: TGTGCCAGCAGTTTGTTCAGCTATAGCAATCAGCCCCAGCATTTT